The 24 T cell receptor beta chains reported below all come from one sample, sequenced in a study of blood T cell repertoires in COVID-19. TCRdb's copy holds only in-frame clones and misses some; the assay was immunoSEQ multiplex PCR. The repertoire holds 150,000 to 200,000 clones, with 65% to 85% as singletons. The sequencing sample was made of peripheral blood. The receptors shown here come from a man in his sixties with active or convalescent COVID-19.

J is TRBJ1-2 and V is TRBV10-3; D is possibly TRBD1 (6 bases). The V end was cut by 6 bases, the J end by 7 bases, with 18 bases between. This CDR3 has 14 amino acids. Germline loops: CDR1 ENHRY, CDR2 SYGVKD. This CDR3 reads CAIRKKQGPPGYTF. CDR3 nucleotides: TGTGCCATCAGAAAGAAACAGGGCCCGCCTGGCTACACCTTC.

This chain links TRBV28 with TRBJ2-7; TRBD2 aligns across 8 bases. Trimming at V came to 7 bases and at J to 3 bases, leaving 8 bases not matched to a gene. Germline CDR1 MDHEN, CDR2 SYDVKM. CDR3 size: 14 residues. CDR3 residues: CASTRGGPLYEQYF. The CDR3, as DNA: TGTGCCAGCACCCGCGGGGGGCCACTCTACGAGCAGTACTTC. The entire variable domain, with the rest obtained from reference TRBV28 and TRBJ2-7, is as follows: DVKVTQSSRYLVKRTGEKVFLECVQDMDHENMFWYRQDPGLGLRLIYFSYDVKMKEKGDIPEGYSVSREKKERFSLILESASTNQTSMYLCASTRGGPLYEQYFGPGTRLTVT.

The V gene is TRBV28, the J gene TRBJ1-1; TRBD1 matches at 10 bases. The trim removed 5 bases at V and 5 bases at J, leaving 14 bases unmatched. The CDR3 is 17 residues long. Germline CDR1 and CDR2: MDHEN and SYDVKM. DNA for the CDR3: TGTGCCAGCAGTCTCTGGGGGGCTCGGGACAGGGGAACTGAAGCTTTCTTT. It is translated as CASSLWGARDRGTEAFF.

The chain uses TRBV6-4 and TRBJ2-1, with TRBD2 matching over 8 bases. Germline V CDR1 and CDR2: MRHNA, SNTAGT. There are 16 residues in the CDR3. Trimming at V came to 8 bases and at J to 4 bases, leaving 13 bases not matched to a gene. CDR3 sequence (DNA): TGTGCCAGCGCCCAGGATCCAGCGGGAGCGTACAATGAGCAGTTCTTC. This gives the protein CASAQDPAGAYNEQFF.

The V and J genes are TRBV5-1 and TRBJ2-2; 13 bases line up with TRBD2. V trimming: 4 bases; J trimming: 6 bases; junction bases outside the gene matches: 6. In germline, CDR1 is SGHRS, CDR2 YFSETQ. CDR3 length equals 16 residues. This CDR3 reads CASSIGLAGESGELFF. CDR3 in DNA: TGCGCCAGCAGCATTGGACTAGCGGGAGAATCCGGGGAGCTGTTTTTT.

This chain uses TRBV19 with TRBJ2-7; possibly TRBD2 for D (5 bases). The ends were cut back, 6 bases at V and 3 bases at J, with 15 bases in the middle. CDR3 length: 14 residues. The V gene's germline CDR1 is LNHDA and CDR2 SQIVND (reference sequence). The CDR3 loop reads CASRLKGEGYEQYF. CDR3 in DNA: TGTGCCAGTAGATTGAAGGGAGAAGGCTACGAGCAGTACTTC.

CDR3 in DNA: TGTGCCAGCTCCCCCCTGAGGCAAGAGACCCAGTACTTC. It yields the protein CASSPLRQETQYF. V and J are TRBV18 and TRBJ2-5, with unresolved D. Germline loops: CDR1 KGHSH, CDR2 LQKENI. V was shortened by 6 bases and J by 2 bases, with 10 bases between the two germline ends. The CDR3 has 13 amino acids.

This rearrangement joins TRBV12-3 or TRBV12-4 to TRBJ2-7; D gene unclear. CDR3 length equals 13 residues. The ends were cut back, 4 bases at V and 3 bases at J, with 10 bases in the middle. In DNA form, the CDR3 reads TGTGCCAGCAGTTCAACAAATGACTACGAGCAGTACTTC. It encodes CASSSTNDYEQYF.

J is TRBJ1-2 and V is TRBV28, with D possibly matching TRBD1 (6 bases). Trimming cost V 5 bases and J 8 bases, with 18 bases left between them. This CDR3 has 14 residues. CDR1 is MDHEN and CDR2 is SYDVKM in the germline V gene. The CDR3 loop is CASSDAGQFGGYTF. The CDR3 nucleotides are TGTGCCAGCAGTGACGCCGGACAGTTTGGCGGCTACACCTTC.

The chain employs TRBV6-5 and TRBJ2-4; no firm D call. Germline V gene sequence: CDR1 MNHEY, CDR2 SVGAGI. V was pared by 6 bases and J by 0 bases, with 12 bases between. There are 15 residues in the CDR3. The CDR3 coding sequence is TGTGCCAGCAGCTTAACTTATCTAGCCAAAAACATTCAGTACTTC. It encodes CASSLTYLAKNIQYF.

The chain combines TRBV27 with TRBJ2-7; D might be TRBD2 (5 bases). The CDR3 runs to 14 residues. Germline CDR1 and CDR2: MNHEY and SMNVEV (reference sequence). The ends were cut back, 6 bases at V and 6 bases at J, with 18 bases in the middle. CDR3 bases: TGTGCCAGCAGACCTAGCTTGTCGGGTAGCGAGCAGTACTTC. It translates to CASRPSLSGSEQYF.

This rearrangement joins TRBV14 to TRBJ2-3; 7 bases are a match to TRBD2. Germline lookup yields CDR1 SGHDN and CDR2 FVKESK. The CDR3 runs 18 residues. Germline trimming cut 10 bases from V and 0 bases from J; bases unmatched to any gene: 19. The CDR3 reads CATLGTLGGRDSTDTQYF. DNA of the CDR3: TGTGCCACCTTGGGAACCCTGGGAGGGAGGGATAGCACAGATACGCAGTATTTT. Complete variable domain (other parts from reference TRBV14 and TRBJ2-3): EAGVTQFPSHSVIEKGQTVTLRCDPISGHDNLYWYRRVMGKEIKFLLHFVKESKQDESGMPNNRFLAERTGGTYSTLKVQPAELEDSGVYFCATLGTLGGRDSTDTQYFGPGTRLTVL.

The rearrangement joins TRBV29-1 to TRBJ2-5; a weak D match, TRBD1 (6 bases). The germline gives CDR1 SQVTM, CDR2 ANQGSEA. The CDR3 has 13 residues. The V end was cut by 6 bases, the J end by 5 bases, with 16 bases between. CDR3 in amino acids: CSVSRGGRETQYF. CDR3 coding DNA: TGCAGCGTGTCCAGGGGTGGTCGGGAGACCCAGTACTTC.

The chain combines TRBV19 with TRBJ2-3; 12 nucleotides agree with TRBD2. J lost 5 bases, V lost 6 bases, and 12 bases had no gene match. CDR1 is LNHDA, CDR2 SQIVND, per germline (reference sequence). CDR3 length: 17 amino acids. The CDR3, as DNA: TGTGCCAGTAGGCCCCTTGCGGCTAGCGGGAGGGGAGATACGCAGTATTTT. Its translation is CASRPLAASGRGDTQYF.

The V gene is TRBV6-5, the J gene TRBJ1-4; 7 nucleotides align to TRBD1. With 6 bases clipped from V and 5 bases from J, the junction kept 9 bases outside the gene matches. In germline, CDR1 is MNHEY, CDR2 SVGAGI. This CDR3 comprises 15 residues. CDR3 coding DNA: TGTGCCAGCAGACCTGAGACAGGGAGGAATGAAAAACTGTTTTTT. The encoded protein is CASRPETGRNEKLFF.

This rearrangement joins TRBV28 to TRBJ2-7; maybe TRBD2 (7 bases). The V end lost 2 bases, the J end lost 0 bases, and 14 bases lay between the germline ends. Germline V CDR1 and CDR2: MDHEN, SYDVKM. This CDR3 has 16 amino acids. As DNA, the CDR3 is TGTGCCAGCAGTTTAGAGCTAGCGGACAGCTCCTACGAGCAGTACTTC. Protein sequence: CASSLELADSSYEQYF.

Here the CDR3 reads CASSLDAVNGYTF. CDR3 bases: TGTGCCAGCAGCTTAGACGCGGTGAATGGCTACACCTTC. The chain employs TRBV7-2 and TRBJ1-2; D gene ambiguous. The CDR3 loop spans 13 amino acids. Looked up from germline, CDR1 is SGHTA and CDR2 is FQGNSA. Trimming took 1 base from V and 6 from J, leaving 9 bases between them.

The rearrangement links TRBV4-2 to TRBJ1-1, with D possibly being TRBD1 (5 bases). Germline CDR1 reads LGHNA; CDR2 reads YNFKEQ. V shed 0 bases and J shed 6 bases, with 8 bases lying between them. This CDR3 has 13 residues. The CDR3 coding sequence is TGTGCCAGCAGCCAAGAGGGGCAGCCTGAAGCTTTCTTT. Its translation: CASSQEGQPEAFF.

The chain links TRBV11-2 to TRBJ2-7; 7 nucleotides match TRBD1. The CDR3 sequence is 14 residues long. CDR1 and CDR2 from the germline V gene are SGHAT and FQNNGV. With V trimmed by 6 bases and J by 3 bases, 8 bases remained unmatched. CDR3 nucleotides: TGTGCCAGCAGGAAGGACAGGAACTTCTACGAGCAGTACTTC. This codes for CASRKDRNFYEQYF. Full variable domain (outside the CDR3, taken from reference TRBV11-2 and TRBJ2-7): EAGVAQSPRYKIIEKRQSVAFWCNPISGHATLYWYQQILGQGPKLLIQFQNNGVVDDSQLPKDRFSAERLKGVDSTLKIQPAKLEDSAVYLCASRKDRNFYEQYFGPGTRLTVT.

The gene calls are TRBV24-1 and TRBJ2-6, with TRBD1 identical over 10 bases. Germline V gene data show CDR1 as KGHDR and CDR2 as SFDVKD. Losses at the gene ends were 5 bases for V and 2 bases for J; bases not matched to a gene: 14. The CDR3 consists of 20 residues. The CDR3 reads CATSGWGDRGAKPGANVLTF. In nucleotides, the CDR3 is TGTGCCACCAGTGGGTGGGGGGACAGGGGCGCAAAACCTGGGGCCAACGTCCTGACTTTC.

The chain employs TRBV6-2 or TRBV6-3 and TRBJ2-2; TRBD2 agrees at 9 bases. V gave up 4 bases and J gave up 4 bases; unmatched junction bases: 4. CDR1 is MNHEY and CDR2 is SVGEGT in the germline V gene. CDR3 size: 15 residues. CDR3 amino acids: CASSLAGGGTGELFF. The CDR3 coding sequence is TGTGCCAGCAGTTTGGCGGGAGGGGGCACCGGGGAGCTGTTTTTT.

The rearrangement uses TRBV6-5 and TRBJ2-7, with D possibly TRBD2 on 5 matching bases. Germline V CDR1 and CDR2: MNHEY, SVGAGI. The V gene lost 0 bases and the J gene lost 2 bases, with 14 bases spanning the gap. The CDR3 runs 16 residues. CDR3 sequence reads: CASSYSGAANPYEQYF. The CDR3 DNA reads TGTGCCAGCAGTTACTCGGGAGCGGCCAATCCCTACGAGCAGTACTTC.

The rearrangement links TRBV18 to TRBJ2-3; D unresolved. Germline V gene data show CDR1 as KGHSH and CDR2 as LQKENI. The V end was cut by 5 bases, the J end by 2 bases, with 11 bases between. The CDR3 has 14 residues. This CDR3 reads CASSSFLLTDTQYF. CDR3 DNA sequence: TGTGCCAGCTCATCTTTCCTTCTCACAGATACGCAGTATTTT.

This clone was counted between two and nine times. V is TRBV29-1 and J is TRBJ1-5, with D unresolved. Germline V lookup: CDR1 SQVTM, CDR2 ANQGSEA. The CDR3 is made up of 13 amino acids. Between the trimmed V and J ends, which lost 0 bases and 5 bases, there was a span of 8 bases. CDR3 coding DNA: TGCAGCGTTGAAGAGGCCCCCTATCAGCCCCAGCATTTT. It translates to CSVEEAPYQPQHF.